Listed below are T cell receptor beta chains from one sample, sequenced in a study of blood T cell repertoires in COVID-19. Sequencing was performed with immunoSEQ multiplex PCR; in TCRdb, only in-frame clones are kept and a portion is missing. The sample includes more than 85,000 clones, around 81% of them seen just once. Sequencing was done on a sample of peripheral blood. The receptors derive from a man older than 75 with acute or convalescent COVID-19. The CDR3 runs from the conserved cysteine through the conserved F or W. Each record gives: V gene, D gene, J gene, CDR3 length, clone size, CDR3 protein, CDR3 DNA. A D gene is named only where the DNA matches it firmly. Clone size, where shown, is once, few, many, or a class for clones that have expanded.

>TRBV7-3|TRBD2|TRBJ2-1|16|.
CASSSIAGGDYNEQFF
TGTGCCAGCAGCTCTATAGCGGGAGGGGACTACAATGAGCAGTTCTTC
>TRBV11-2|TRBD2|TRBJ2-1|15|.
CASSTRLAGVNEQFF
TGTGCCAGCAGCACAAGACTAGCGGGAGTGAATGAGCAGTTCTTC
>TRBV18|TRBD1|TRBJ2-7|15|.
CASSPDRGSSYEQYF
TGTGCCAGCTCACCGGACAGGGGGTCTTCGTACGAGCAGTACTTC
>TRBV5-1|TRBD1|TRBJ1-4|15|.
CASSPTGATNEKLFF
TGCGCCAGCAGCCCGACAGGGGCAACTAATGAAAAACTGTTTTTT
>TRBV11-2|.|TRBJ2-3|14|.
CASTRQVSTDTQYF
TGTGCCAGCACCCGCCAGGTCAGCACAGATACGCAGTATTTT
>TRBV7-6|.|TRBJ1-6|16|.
CASSPGGRLQNSPLHF
TGTGCCAGCAGCCCGGGGGGTCGATTACAGAATTCACCCCTCCACTTT
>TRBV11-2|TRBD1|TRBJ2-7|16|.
CASSLREGTDFYEQYF
TGTGCCAGCAGCTTAAGGGAAGGGACAGATTTTTACGAGCAGTACTTC
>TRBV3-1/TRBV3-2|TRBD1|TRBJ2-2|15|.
CASRRQGAQTGELFF
TGTGCCAGCAGAAGACAGGGGGCGCAAACCGGGGAGCTGTTTTTT
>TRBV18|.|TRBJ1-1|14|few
CASSLNRVGTEAFF
TGTGCCAGCTCACTTAACAGGGTTGGCACTGAAGCTTTCTTT
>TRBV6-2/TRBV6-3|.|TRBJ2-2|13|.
CASSPRNTGELFF
TGTGCCAGCAGTCCCCGGAACACCGGGGAGCTGTTTTTT
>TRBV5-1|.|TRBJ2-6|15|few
CASSLVLSGANVLTF
TGCGCCAGCAGCTTGGTTCTCTCTGGGGCCAACGTCCTGACTTTC
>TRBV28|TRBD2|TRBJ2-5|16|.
CASSLDLAGVGETQYF
TGTGCCAGCAGTTTAGATCTAGCGGGAGTCGGGGAGACCCAGTACTTC
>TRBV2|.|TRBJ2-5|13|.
CASSEYNQETQYF
TGTGCCAGCAGTGAATACAACCAAGAGACCCAGTACTTC
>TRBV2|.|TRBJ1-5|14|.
CASSTPPQNQPQHF
TGTGCCAGCAGTACGCCCCCCCAGAATCAACCCCAGCATTTT
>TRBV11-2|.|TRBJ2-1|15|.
CASSPRRGPYNEQFF
TGTGCCAGCAGCCCCCGCAGGGGCCCCTACAATGAGCAGTTCTTC
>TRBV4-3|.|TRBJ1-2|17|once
CASSQDSGLKGGYGYTF
TGCGCCAGCAGCCAAGATTCGGGACTCAAAGGTGGCTATGGCTACACCTTC
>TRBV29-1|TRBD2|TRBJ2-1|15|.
CSVEGGRLSYNEQFF
TGCAGCGTTGAGGGCGGGAGGCTGTCCTACAATGAGCAGTTCTTC